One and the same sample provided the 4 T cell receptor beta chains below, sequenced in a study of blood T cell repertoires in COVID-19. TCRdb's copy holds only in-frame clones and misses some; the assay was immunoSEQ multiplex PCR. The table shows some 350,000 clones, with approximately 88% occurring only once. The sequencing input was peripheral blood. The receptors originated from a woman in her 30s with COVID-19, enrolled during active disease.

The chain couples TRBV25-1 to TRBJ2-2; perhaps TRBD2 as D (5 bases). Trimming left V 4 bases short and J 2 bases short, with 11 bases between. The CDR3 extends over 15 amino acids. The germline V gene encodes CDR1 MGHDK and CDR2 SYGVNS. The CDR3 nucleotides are TGTGCCAGCAGTGTTTTAGCGCTTAACACCGGGGAGCTGTTTTTT. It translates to CASSVLALNTGELFF.

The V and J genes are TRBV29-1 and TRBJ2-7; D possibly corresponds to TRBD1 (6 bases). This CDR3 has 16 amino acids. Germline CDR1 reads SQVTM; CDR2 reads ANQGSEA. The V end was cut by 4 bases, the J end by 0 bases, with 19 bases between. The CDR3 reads CSVVDSGVLLSYEQYF. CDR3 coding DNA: TGCAGCGTTGTGGATTCAGGGGTTCTCCTCTCCTACGAGCAGTACTTC.

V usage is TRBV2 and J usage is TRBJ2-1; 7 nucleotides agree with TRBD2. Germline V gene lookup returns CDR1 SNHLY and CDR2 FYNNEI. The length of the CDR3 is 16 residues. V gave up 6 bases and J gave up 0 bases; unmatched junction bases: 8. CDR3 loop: CASSREAGSSYNEQFF. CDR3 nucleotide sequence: TGTGCCAGCAGCCGGGAGGCGGGTAGCTCCTACAATGAGCAGTTCTTC.

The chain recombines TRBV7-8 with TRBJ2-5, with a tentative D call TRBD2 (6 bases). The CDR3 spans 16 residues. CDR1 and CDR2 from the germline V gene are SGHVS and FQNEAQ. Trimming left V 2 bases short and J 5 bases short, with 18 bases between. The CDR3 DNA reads TGTGCCAGCAGCTTAACACCGGAGGGGATGAGTGAGACCCAGTACTTC. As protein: CASSLTPEGMSETQYF.